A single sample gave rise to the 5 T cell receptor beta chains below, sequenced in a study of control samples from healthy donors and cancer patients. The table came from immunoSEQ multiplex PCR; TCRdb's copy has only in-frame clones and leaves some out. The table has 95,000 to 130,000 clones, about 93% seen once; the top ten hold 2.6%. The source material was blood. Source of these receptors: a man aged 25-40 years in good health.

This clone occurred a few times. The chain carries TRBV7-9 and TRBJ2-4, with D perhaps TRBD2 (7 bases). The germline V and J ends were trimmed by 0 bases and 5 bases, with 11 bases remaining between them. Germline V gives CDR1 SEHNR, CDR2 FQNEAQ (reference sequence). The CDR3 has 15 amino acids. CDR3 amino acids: CASSLAGGLENIQYF. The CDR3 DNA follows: TGTGCCAGCAGCTTAGCGGGGGGGCTCGAAAACATTCAGTACTTC.

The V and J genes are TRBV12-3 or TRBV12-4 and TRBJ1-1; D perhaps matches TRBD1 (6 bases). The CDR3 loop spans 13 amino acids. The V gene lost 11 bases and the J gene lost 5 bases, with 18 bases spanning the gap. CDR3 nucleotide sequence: TGTGCCGCTCGGGGGGCATCGTGGACTGAAGCTTTCTTT. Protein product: CAARGASWTEAFF.

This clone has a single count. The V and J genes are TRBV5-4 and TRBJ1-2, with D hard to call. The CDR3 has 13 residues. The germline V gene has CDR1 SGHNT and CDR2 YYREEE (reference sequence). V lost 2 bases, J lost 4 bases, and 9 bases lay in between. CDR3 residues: CASSFNRVYGYTF. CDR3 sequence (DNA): TGTGCCAGCAGCTTCAACAGAGTCTATGGCTACACCTTC.

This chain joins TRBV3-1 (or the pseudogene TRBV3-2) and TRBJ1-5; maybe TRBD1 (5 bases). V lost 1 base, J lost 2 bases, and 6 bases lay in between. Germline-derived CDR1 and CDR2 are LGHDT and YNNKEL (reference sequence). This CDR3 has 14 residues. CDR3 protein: CASSQGGGNQPQHF. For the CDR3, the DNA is TGTGCCAGCAGCCAAGGGGGGGGCAATCAGCCCCAGCATTTT.

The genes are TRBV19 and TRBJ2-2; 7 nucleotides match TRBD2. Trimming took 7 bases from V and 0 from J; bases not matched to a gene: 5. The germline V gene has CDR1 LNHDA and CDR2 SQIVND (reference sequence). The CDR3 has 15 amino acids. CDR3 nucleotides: TGTGCCAGTACCGGGGGGAGGACGAACACCGGGGAGCTGTTTTTT. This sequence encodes CASTGGRTNTGELFF.